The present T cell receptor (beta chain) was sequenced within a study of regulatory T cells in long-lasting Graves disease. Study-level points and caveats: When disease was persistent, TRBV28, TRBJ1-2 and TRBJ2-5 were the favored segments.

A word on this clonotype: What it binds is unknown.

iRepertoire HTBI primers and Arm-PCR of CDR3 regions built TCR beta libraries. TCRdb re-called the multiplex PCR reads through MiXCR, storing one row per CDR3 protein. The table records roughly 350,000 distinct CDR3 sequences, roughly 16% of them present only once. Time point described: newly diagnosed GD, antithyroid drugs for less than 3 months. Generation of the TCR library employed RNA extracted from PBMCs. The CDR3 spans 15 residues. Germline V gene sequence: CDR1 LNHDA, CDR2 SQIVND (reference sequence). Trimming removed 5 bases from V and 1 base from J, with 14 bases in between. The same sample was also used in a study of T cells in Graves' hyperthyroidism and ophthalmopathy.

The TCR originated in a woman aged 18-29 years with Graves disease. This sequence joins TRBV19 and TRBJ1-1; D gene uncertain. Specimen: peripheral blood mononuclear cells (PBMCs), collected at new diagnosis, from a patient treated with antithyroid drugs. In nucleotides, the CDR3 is TGTGCCAGTAGTGGCCGGGGAGAAACGAACACTGAAGCTTTCTTT. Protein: CASSGRGETNTEAFF.